This is a list of T cell receptor beta chains from one sample in a study of T-cell reconstitution after alpha-beta-depleted transplantation in children. TCRdb fed the PCR reads into MiXCR, producing one record per CDR3 protein. The data hold about 500,000 distinct CDR3 sequences, with about 33% observed a single time. Specimen: PBMCs from the stem cell graft donor, collected from the stem cell graft. These receptors originate from a human donor who donated a stem cell graft to a child with aplastic anemia. Both conserved end residues are part of each CDR3. A D gene is named only where the DNA matches it firmly. Clone sizes are given selectively: once, few, many, or a class where the clone is expanded.

CDR3	DNA	size	J	D	V
CASSYGGLAGTSYEQYF	TGTGCCAGCAGTTACGGAGGACTAGCGGGCACTTCCTACGAGCAGTACTTC	NA	TRBJ2-7	TRBD2	TRBV6-2/TRBV6-3
CASSYNQAANTGELFF	TGTGCCAGCAGTTACAATCAGGCCGCGAACACCGGGGAGCTGTTTTTT	NA	TRBJ2-2	NA	TRBV6-2/TRBV6-3
CACSGGPNEKLFF	TGTGCCTGCTCGGGAGGGCCTAATGAAAAACTGTTTTTT	NA	TRBJ1-4	NA	TRBV30
CASSLRDTFYNEQFF	TGTGCCAGCAGCCTAAGGGACACCTTCTACAATGAGCAGTTCTTC	few	TRBJ2-1	NA	TRBV5-6
CASSLSTGFTKNIQYF	TGTGCCAGCAGCTTATCTACAGGTTTTACCAAAAACATTCAGTACTTC	few	TRBJ2-4	NA	TRBV7-2
CASSPSLQQARGAFF	TGTGCCAGCTCACCATCGCTACAACAGGCTCGCGGAGCTTTCTTT	NA	TRBJ1-1	NA	TRBV18
CASSRPSASGNEQFF	TGTGCCAGCAGCAGGCCCTCCGCTAGCGGCAATGAGCAGTTCTTC	NA	TRBJ2-1	TRBD2	TRBV5-4
CASSYRVPTGELFF	TGTGCCAGCAGTTACCGGGTTCCGACCGGGGAGCTGTTTTTT	few	TRBJ2-2	NA	TRBV6-5
CSVGTGENTEAFF	TGCAGCGTAGGGACAGGGGAGAACACTGAAGCTTTCTTT	NA	TRBJ1-1	TRBD1	TRBV29-1
CASSNNQGFQETQYF	TGTGCCAGCAGTAATAATCAGGGGTTTCAAGAGACCCAGTACTTC	NA	TRBJ2-5	NA	TRBV12-3/TRBV12-4
CASSYARGVWGNTIYF	TGTGCCAGCAGTTACGCTAGGGGAGTCTGGGGGAACACCATATATTTT	many	TRBJ1-3	NA	TRBV6-5
CAISQGSGANVLTF	TGTGCCATCAGTCAGGGCTCTGGGGCCAACGTCCTGACTTTC	NA	TRBJ2-6	NA	TRBV10-3
CASSLGRTEQFF	TGTGCCAGCAGCTTAGGGAGAACTGAGCAGTTCTTC	NA	TRBJ2-1	NA	TRBV5-4
CASSRFRENTEAFF	TGTGCCAGCAGCCGCTTTAGGGAGAACACTGAAGCTTTCTTT	few	TRBJ1-1	NA	TRBV12-3/TRBV12-4
CASSKDSGGGGNQPQHF	TGTGCCAGTAGTAAGGACAGCGGGGGAGGCGGCAATCAGCCCCAGCATTTT	NA	TRBJ1-5	NA	TRBV19
CASSPAQGRNNYGYTF	TGTGCCAGCTCACCAGCTCAGGGACGGAATAACTATGGCTACACCTTC	few	TRBJ1-2	NA	TRBV18
CASSFSPEIITDTQYF	TGTGCCAGCAGCTTTTCTCCAGAGATTATAACAGATACGCAGTATTTT	NA	TRBJ2-3	NA	TRBV5-6
CASGLGVILNTEAFF	TGTGCCAGCGGTCTGGGGGTCATCTTGAACACTGAAGCTTTCTTT	NA	TRBJ1-1	NA	TRBV5-4
CATMGQGSSINTEAFF	TGTGCCACCATGGGACAGGGATCATCGATTAACACTGAAGCTTTCTTT	few	TRBJ1-1	TRBD1	TRBV10-3
CASSLKTSGRAGEQFF	TGTGCCAGCAGCCTTAAGACTAGCGGGAGGGCGGGTGAGCAGTTCTTC	once	TRBJ2-1	TRBD2	TRBV7-3
CASKKSGTEAFF	TGCGCCAGCAAGAAATCCGGGACCGAAGCTTTCTTT	few	TRBJ1-1	NA	TRBV5-1
CASNRGGLAGHNEQFF	TGTGCCAGCAATAGGGGGGGGCTAGCGGGCCACAATGAGCAGTTCTTC	NA	TRBJ2-1	TRBD2	TRBV6-1
CASSPSSGTGTETQYF	TGTGCCAGCTCACCATCATCCGGGACAGGGACAGAGACCCAGTACTTC	NA	TRBJ2-5	TRBD1	TRBV18
CASSLDTRTKAFF	TGTGCCAGCAGCTTAGACACCCGGACTAAAGCTTTCTTT	NA	TRBJ1-1	NA	TRBV7-9
CASKEPYRTLQETQYF	TGTGCCAGCAAGGAGCCGTACAGGACCCTCCAAGAGACCCAGTACTTC	NA	TRBJ2-5	NA	TRBV6-2/TRBV6-3
CASSSDPVALPQYF	TGCGCCAGCAGCTCGGACCCCGTCGCGTTACCGCAGTATTTT	NA	TRBJ2-3	NA	TRBV5-1
CASSYSRYTEAFF	TGTGCCAGCAGTTACTCGAGGTACACTGAAGCTTTCTTT	NA	TRBJ1-1	NA	TRBV6-5
CASSLSGAGSGYTF	TGTGCCAGCAGTTTATCGGGGGCGGGGAGTGGCTACACCTTC	NA	TRBJ1-2	NA	TRBV12-3/TRBV12-4
CATSTAGRTDTQYF	TGTGCCACCAGTACGGCGGGGCGCACAGATACGCAGTATTTT	NA	TRBJ2-3	NA	TRBV24-1
CASSYLAGVKETQYF	TGTGCCAGCAGTTACCTTGCAGGGGTAAAAGAGACCCAGTACTTC	once	TRBJ2-5	NA	TRBV6-2/TRBV6-3
CASSSGVADGGETQYF	TGTGCCAGCAGTTCCGGGGTAGCGGACGGGGGGGAGACCCAGTACTTC	few	TRBJ2-5	TRBD2	TRBV12-3/TRBV12-4
CASGPRVNSYNEQFF	TGTGCTAGTGGTCCCCGGGTTAACTCCTACAATGAGCAGTTCTTC	NA	TRBJ2-1	NA	TRBV12-5
CASSRDRATLNEQFF	TGTGCCAGCAGCCGGGACAGGGCGACCTTAAATGAGCAGTTCTTC	NA	TRBJ2-1	TRBD1	TRBV7-3
CASSLAGGALAKNIQYF	TGTGCCAGCAGCTTAGCGGGAGGGGCTCTAGCCAAAAACATTCAGTACTTC	many	TRBJ2-4	TRBD2	TRBV7-2
CASSASGRARSETQYF	TGCGCCAGCAGCGCGAGCGGGAGGGCCCGCTCGGAGACCCAGTACTTC	NA	TRBJ2-5	TRBD2	TRBV4-3
CASSWSNRQGEKRAYNSPLHF	TGTGCCAGCAGCTGGAGTAATCGACAGGGGGAGAAAAGGGCTTATAATTCACCCCTCCACTTT	NA	TRBJ1-6	TRBD1	TRBV13